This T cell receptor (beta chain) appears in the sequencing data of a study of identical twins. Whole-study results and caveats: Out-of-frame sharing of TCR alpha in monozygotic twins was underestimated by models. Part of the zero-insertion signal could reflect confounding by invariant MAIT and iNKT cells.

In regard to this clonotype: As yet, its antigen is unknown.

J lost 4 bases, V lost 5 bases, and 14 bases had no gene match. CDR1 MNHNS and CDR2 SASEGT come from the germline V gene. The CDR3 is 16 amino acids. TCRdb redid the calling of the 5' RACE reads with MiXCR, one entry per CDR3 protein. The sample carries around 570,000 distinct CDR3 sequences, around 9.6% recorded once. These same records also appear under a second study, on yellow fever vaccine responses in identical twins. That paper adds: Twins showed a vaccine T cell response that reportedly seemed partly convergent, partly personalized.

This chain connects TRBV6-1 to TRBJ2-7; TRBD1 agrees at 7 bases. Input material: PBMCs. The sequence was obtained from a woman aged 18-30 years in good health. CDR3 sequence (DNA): TGTGCCAGCAGTCAAGACTTCACCGGGACAGAATACGAGCAGTACTTC. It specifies CASSQDFTGTEYEQYF.